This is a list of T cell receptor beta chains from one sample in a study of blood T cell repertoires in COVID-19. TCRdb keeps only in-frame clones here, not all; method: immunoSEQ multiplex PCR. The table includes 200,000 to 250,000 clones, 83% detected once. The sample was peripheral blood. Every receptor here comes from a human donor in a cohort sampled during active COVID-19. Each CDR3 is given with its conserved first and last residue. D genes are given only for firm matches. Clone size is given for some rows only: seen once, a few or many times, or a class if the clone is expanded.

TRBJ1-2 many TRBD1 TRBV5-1 TGCGCCAGCAGCCCAAGCCGGGACAGACCTAACTATGGCTACACCTTC CASSPSRDRPNYGYTF
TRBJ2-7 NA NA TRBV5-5 TGTGCCAGCAGCCCTAGACTGTTCTCCTACGAGCAGTACTTC CASSPRLFSYEQYF
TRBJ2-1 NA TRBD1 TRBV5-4 TGTGCCAGCCGTCCGGGACAGGGCTCCTACAATGAGCAGTTCTTC CASRPGQGSYNEQFF
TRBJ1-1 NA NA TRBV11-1 TGTGCCAGCAGCTTAGGTTCAAACACTGAAGCTTTCTTT CASSLGSNTEAFF
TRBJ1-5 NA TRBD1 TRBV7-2 TGTGCCAGCAGCCCAGGACAGGGGCTGCGGGCCCAGCATTTT CASSPGQGLRAQHF
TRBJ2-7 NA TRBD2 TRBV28 TGTGCCAGCAGTCGGGGACTAGCGGGGGGTAGCTCCTACGAGCAGTACTTC CASSRGLAGGSSYEQYF
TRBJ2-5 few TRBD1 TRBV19 TGTGCCAGTAGTATCCGGGGAGGCCGGGGGACAGGGGGCAACCAAGAGACCCAGTACTTC CASSIRGGRGTGGNQETQYF
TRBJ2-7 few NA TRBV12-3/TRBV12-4 TGTGCCAGCAGTTTTGGGCAGAGCTACGAGCAGTACTTC CASSFGQSYEQYF
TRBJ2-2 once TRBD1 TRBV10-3 TGTGCCATCAGTTTCGGGACAGGGAACACCGGGGAGCTGTTTTTT CAISFGTGNTGELFF
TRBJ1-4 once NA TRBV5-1 TGCGCCAGCAGCTTAGGGGCAGCTAATGAAAAACTGTTTTTT CASSLGAANEKLFF
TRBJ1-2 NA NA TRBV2 TGTGCCAGCAGACAGGCAAACTATGGCTACACCTTC CASRQANYGYTF
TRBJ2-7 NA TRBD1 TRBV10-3 TGTGCCATCAGTAAGACAGGGGATTACGAGCAGTACTTC CAISKTGDYEQYF